This T cell receptor (beta chain) is drawn from a study of graft-versus-host responses after intestinal transplantation. Study context: The transplants performed in recipients were multivisceral, liver-intestinal, or isolated intestinal. Every recipient had anti-thymocyte globulin induction and two to three years of tacrolimus plus steroids.

A remark on this clone: What it binds is not known.

Repertoires were generated with immunoSEQ multiplex PCR, while TCRdb's copy carries only in-frame clones and drops some. The sample records roughly 8,200 clones, more than 85% being singletons. General study points: GvH clones turned up in recipient marrow; some had shown up first in ileum or blood. Graft-donor T cell macrochimerism coincided with high graft-versus-host to host-versus-graft clonal ratios in allografts.

In germline, CDR1 is MNHEY, CDR2 SMNVEV (reference sequence). V shed 3 bases and J shed 7 bases, with 13 bases lying between them. The CDR3 extends over 13 amino acids. The V and J genes are TRBV27 and TRBJ2-7, with D maybe TRBD2 (7 bases). The receptor was derived from a human patient who received an intestinal transplant, so some T cells may come from the graft donor. The source material was PBMCs, sampled 11 days after intestinal transplantation. CDR3 loop: CASSLGRGGEQYF. The CDR3 nucleotides read TGTGCCAGCAGTTTGGGGAGGGGGGGAGAGCAGTACTTC.